Sequencing of this TCR beta chain was carried out in a study of identical twins. Study observations and caveats: Within monozygotic twins, out-of-frame TCR alpha sharing was underestimated by the models. Because invariant MAIT and iNKT cells could be present, zero-insertion analyses could be partly confounded.

The V gene end was trimmed by 5 bases and the J gene end by 5 bases; junction bases not matched to a gene: 8. The CDR3 runs to 15 residues. In the case of this clonotype: The antigen remains undetermined.

A universal primer site arose from template switching, and cDNA bore unique molecular identifiers. MiXCR was run by TCRdb on the 5' RACE reads, yielding one entry per CDR3 protein. The sample records around 1.7 million distinct CDR3 sequences, 32% being singletons. The TCR sequence derives from a newborn girl in good health. Sequencing was done on a sample of cord blood. This chain links TRBV12-3 or TRBV12-4 with TRBJ2-1, with 8 bases identical to TRBD1. DNA for the CDR3: TGTGCCAGCAGTCCCCGGACAGGGCGAGACAATGAGCAGTTCTTC. Protein sequence: CASSPRTGRDNEQFF.